This record covers a single T cell receptor beta chain. Its antigen is unidentified. J lost 5 bases, V lost 8 bases, and 2 bases had no gene match. Germline V gene sequence: CDR1 WNHNN, CDR2 SYGVQD (reference sequence). The length of the CDR3 is 14 residues. This sample is part of a study of T-cell reconstitution after alpha-beta-depleted transplantation in children. General study findings and limits: In some patients, recipient T cells and intrathymic progenitors surviving conditioning explained high day-60 diversity. A year post-transplant, T-cell counts and diversity derived mostly from newly produced T cells.

The TCRbeta library incorporated unique molecular identifiers. TCRdb fed the PCR reads into MiXCR, producing one record per CDR3 protein. The sample has 750,000 to 950,000 distinct CDR3 sequences, roughly 15% seen once; the top ten hold approximately 5%. The genes are TRBV10-1 and TRBJ2-1, with TRBD2 matching over 14 bases. This clonotype originated in a male patient younger than 18 who had a stem cell transplant for acute lymphoblastic leukemia, so the T cells may come from the graft donor. The material was PBMCs, mostly from graft donor cells, obtained 360 days after TCRalphabeta/CD19-depleted stem cell transplant. CDR3 DNA sequence: TGCGCCAGCGGGACTAGCGGGAGTCACAATGAGCAGTTCTTC. Its translation is CASGTSGSHNEQFF.